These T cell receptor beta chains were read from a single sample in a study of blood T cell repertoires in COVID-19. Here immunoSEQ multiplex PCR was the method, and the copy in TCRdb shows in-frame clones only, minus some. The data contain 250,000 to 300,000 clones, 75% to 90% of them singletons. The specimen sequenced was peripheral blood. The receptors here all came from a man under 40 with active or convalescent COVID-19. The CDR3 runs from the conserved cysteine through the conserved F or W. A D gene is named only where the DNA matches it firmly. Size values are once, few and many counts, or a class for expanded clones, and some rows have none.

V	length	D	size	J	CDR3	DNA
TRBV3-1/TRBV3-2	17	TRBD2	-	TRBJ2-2	CASSRGLAAANTGELFF	TGTGCCAGCAGCCGCGGACTAGCGGCCGCGAACACCGGGGAGCTGTTTTTT
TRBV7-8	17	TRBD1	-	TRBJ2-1	CASSRGTGSASYNEQFF	TGTGCCAGCAGCCGAGGGACAGGGAGCGCGTCCTACAATGAGCAGTTCTTC
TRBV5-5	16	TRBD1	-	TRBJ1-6	CASTNRSDRGYSPLHF	TGTGCCAGCACCAACAGGTCGGACAGGGGCTATTCACCCCTCCACTTT
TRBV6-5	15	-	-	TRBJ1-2	CASSYGTGRNYGYTF	TGTGCCAGCAGTTACGGCACAGGCCGTAACTATGGCTACACCTTC
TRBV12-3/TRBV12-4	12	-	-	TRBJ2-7	CASRGGWNEQYF	TGTGCCAGCAGGGGGGGTTGGAACGAGCAGTACTTC
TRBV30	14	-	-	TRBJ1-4	CAWSLRLFNEKLFF	TGTGCCTGGAGCCTCAGACTGTTTAATGAAAAACTGTTTTTT
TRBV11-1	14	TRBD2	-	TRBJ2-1	CASSLTSVSQEQFF	TGTGCCAGCAGCTTGACTAGCGTAAGCCAGGAGCAGTTCTTC
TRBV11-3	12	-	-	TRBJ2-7	CASSLGFREQYF	TGTGCCAGCAGCTTAGGGTTCCGGGAGCAGTACTTC
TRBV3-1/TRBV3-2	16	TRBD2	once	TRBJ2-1	CASSRLALAGGNEQFF	TGTGCCAGCAGCCGCCTCGCACTAGCGGGGGGCAATGAGCAGTTCTTC
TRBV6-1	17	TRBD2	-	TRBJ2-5	CASSEGGWRGTQETQYF	TGTGCCAGCAGTGAAGGTGGTTGGCGGGGGACCCAAGAGACCCAGTACTTC
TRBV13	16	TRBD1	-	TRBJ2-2	CASSLAVTGYTGELFF	TGTGCCAGCAGCTTAGCAGTGACAGGGTACACCGGGGAGCTGTTTTTT
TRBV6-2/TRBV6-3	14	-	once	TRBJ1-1	CASSYDSLNTEAFF	TGTGCCAGCAGTTACGACAGCCTGAACACTGAAGCTTTCTTT
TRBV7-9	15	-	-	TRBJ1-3	CASSLVASSGNTIYF	TGTGCCAGCAGCTTAGTGGCCAGCTCTGGAAACACCATATATTTT
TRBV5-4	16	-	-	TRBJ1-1	CASSLGTDVKNTEAFF	TGTGCCAGCAGCTTGGGGACAGATGTTAAGAACACTGAAGCTTTCTTT
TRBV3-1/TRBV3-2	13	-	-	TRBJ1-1	CASRRDTLTEAFF	TGTGCCAGCAGACGGGACACGCTCACTGAAGCTTTCTTT
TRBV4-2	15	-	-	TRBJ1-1	CASTPKGMVRTEAFF	TGTGCCAGCACCCCGAAGGGGATGGTGCGCACTGAAGCTTTCTTT
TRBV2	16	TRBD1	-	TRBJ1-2	CASMSGQGGDYYGYTF	TGTGCCAGCATGAGTGGACAGGGGGGAGATTACTATGGCTACACCTTC
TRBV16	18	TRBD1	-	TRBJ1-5	CASSQFGPGTGSRQPQHF	TGTGCCAGCAGCCAATTCGGCCCCGGGACAGGGAGTCGTCAGCCCCAGCATTTT
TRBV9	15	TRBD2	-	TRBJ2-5	CASSPSGGLQETQYF	TGTGCCAGCAGCCCTAGCGGGGGGCTCCAAGAGACCCAGTACTTC
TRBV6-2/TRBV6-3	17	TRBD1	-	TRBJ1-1	CASSRGQGAHDHTEAFF	TGTGCCAGCAGTAGGGGACAGGGGGCCCATGACCACACTGAAGCTTTCTTT
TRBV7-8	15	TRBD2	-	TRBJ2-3	CASSLASGGLNTQYF	TGTGCCAGCAGCTTAGCCAGCGGGGGGCTAAATACGCAGTATTTT
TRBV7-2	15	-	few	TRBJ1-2	CASSLAVSAFYGYTF	TGTGCCAGCAGCTTAGCGGTTTCCGCGTTCTATGGCTACACCTTC
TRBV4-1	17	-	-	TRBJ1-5	CASSQEGAGVGNQPQHF	TGCGCCAGCAGCCAAGAGGGGGCAGGGGTCGGCAATCAGCCCCAGCATTTT
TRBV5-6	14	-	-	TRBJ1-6	CASALQGYNSPLHF	TGTGCCAGCGCCCTACAGGGTTATAATTCACCCCTCCACTTT
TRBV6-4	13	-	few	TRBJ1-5	CASSSEQGQPQHF	TGTGCCAGCAGTTCAGAACAGGGTCAGCCCCAGCATTTT
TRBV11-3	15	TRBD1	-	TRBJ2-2	CASSQTQGTTGELFF	TGTGCCAGCAGCCAAACACAGGGGACCACCGGGGAGCTGTTTTTT
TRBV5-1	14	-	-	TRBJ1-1	CASSRRTENTEAFF	TGCGCCAGCAGCCGACGGACAGAGAACACTGAAGCTTTCTTT
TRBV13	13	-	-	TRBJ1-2	CASSLGFGVGYTF	TGTGCCAGCAGCTTAGGATTCGGTGTCGGCTACACCTTC
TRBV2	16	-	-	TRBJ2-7	CASSDLPTAGNYEQYF	TGTGCCAGCAGTGATCTCCCCACGGCGGGGAACTACGAGCAGTACTTC
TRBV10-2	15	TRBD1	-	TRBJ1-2	CASHPSGQGARGYTF	TGCGCCAGCCACCCGTCGGGGCAGGGGGCGCGTGGCTACACCTTC
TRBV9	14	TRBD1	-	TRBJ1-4	CASSPGTGKEKLFF	TGTGCCAGCAGCCCGGGGACAGGGAAAGAAAAACTGTTTTTT
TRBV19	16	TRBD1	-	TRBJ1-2	CASSIRAVTGVDGYTF	TGTGCCAGTAGCATTCGGGCGGTGACAGGGGTCGATGGCTACACCTTC
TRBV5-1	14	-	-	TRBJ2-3	CASMAGPSTDTQYF	TGCGCCAGCATGGCGGGGCCTAGCACAGATACGCAGTATTTT
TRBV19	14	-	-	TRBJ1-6	CASSIDRFDSPLHF	TGTGCCAGTAGTATCGACAGATTTGATTCACCCCTCCACTTT
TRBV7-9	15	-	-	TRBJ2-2	CASSLSLGSSGELFF	TGTGCCAGCAGCTTATCTCTGGGGAGTTCTGGGGAGCTGTTTTTT
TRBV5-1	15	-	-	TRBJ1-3	CASSSTTTGGNTIYF	TGCGCCAGCAGCTCCACTACGACAGGTGGAAACACCATATATTTT
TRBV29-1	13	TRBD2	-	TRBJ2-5	CSVASGGEETQYF	TGCAGCGTAGCTAGCGGGGGGGAAGAGACCCAGTACTTC
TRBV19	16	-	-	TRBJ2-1	CASSIDIRESINEQFF	TGTGCCAGTAGTATAGATATCAGGGAATCAATAAATGAGCAGTTCTTC
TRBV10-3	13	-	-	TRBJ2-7	CAISESPSYEQYF	TGTGCCATCAGTGAGTCGCCGAGCTACGAGCAGTACTTC